This T cell receptor beta chain was recorded in a study of cytomegalovirus exposure and HLA in healthy donors. Points from the study as a whole: For presence/absence analyses, sequencing depth was assumed to be roughly uniform across donors. Later examination showed HLA-associated TCR beta chains had greater clonal expansion than equally common others. When the data were analyzed later, several of the most significant clusters appeared to be linked to common viral pathogens. For most TCR beta V segments, an earlier analysis put the productive rate at about 87% or about 30% of the time.

Worth noting for this clone: Its antigen remains unknown.

Trimming shortened V by 5 bases and J by 1 base, and 8 bases separated the two germline ends. The CDR3 has 13 amino acids. Germline V gene data show CDR1 as SGHTA and CDR2 as FQGNSA. PCR used 60 Vbeta primers and 13 Jbeta primers. Data came from immunoSEQ multiplex PCR; TCRdb stores just in-frame clones and leaves some out. The data contain about 120,000 clones, about 80% of them seen just once; the ten biggest clones take up 7.5% to 9%. The clonotype comes from a female donor in good health and CMV-seropositive. Material for sequencing was PBMCs. The rearrangement joins TRBV7-2 to TRBJ1-1; D remains ambiguous. The CDR3 nucleotides are TGTGCCAGCAGCCCCTACCAGAACACTGAAGCTTTCTTT. Translation gives CASSPYQNTEAFF. The variable domain in full, with the rest retrieved from reference TRBV7-2 and TRBJ1-1, is GAGVSQSPSNKVTEKGKDVELRCDPISGHTALYWYRQSLGQGLEFLIYFQGNSAPDKSGLPSDRFSAERTGGSVSTLTIQRTQQEDSAVYLCASSPYQNTEAFFGQGTRLTVV.